The 2 T cell receptor beta chains below come from one sample, sequenced in a study of blood T cell repertoires in COVID-19. Using immunoSEQ multiplex PCR, the repertoire was profiled, and TCRdb retains in-frame clones only, with some absent. The sample holds about 370,000 clones, roughly 90% seen once. Source material: peripheral blood. The receptor source for this set is a woman aged 25 to 45 with COVID-19, enrolled during active disease.

The sample holds a few counts of this clone. The chain carries TRBV4-1 and TRBJ2-1; 7 nucleotides match TRBD1. The length of the CDR3 is 14 residues. Germline CDR1 is MGHRA and CDR2 is YSYEKL. The V and J ends lost 0 bases and 8 bases, in that order; junction bases with no gene match: 4. Written as DNA, the CDR3 is TGCGCCAGCAGCCAAGATCCAGGGGGAGATGAGCAGTTCTTC. Translated: CASSQDPGGDEQFF.

The genes are TRBV6-2 or TRBV6-3 and TRBJ2-1; 12 bases match TRBD2. V dropped 2 bases and J dropped 7; count of bases not matched to a gene: 6. CDR3 length equals 16 residues. Germline V gene data show CDR1 as MNHEY and CDR2 as SVGEGT. CDR3 protein: CASSYRLAGGFNEQFF. The CDR3 DNA follows: TGTGCCAGCAGTTACCGTCTAGCGGGAGGGTTTAATGAGCAGTTCTTC.